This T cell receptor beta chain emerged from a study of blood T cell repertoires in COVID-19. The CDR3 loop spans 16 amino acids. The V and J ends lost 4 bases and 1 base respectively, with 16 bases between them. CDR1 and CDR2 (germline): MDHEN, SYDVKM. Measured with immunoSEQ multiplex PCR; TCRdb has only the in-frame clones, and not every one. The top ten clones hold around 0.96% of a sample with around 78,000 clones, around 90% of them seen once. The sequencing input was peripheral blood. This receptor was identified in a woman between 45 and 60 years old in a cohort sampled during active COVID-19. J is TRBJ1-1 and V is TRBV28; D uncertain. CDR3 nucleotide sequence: TGTGCCAGCAGTTCCCGGCCTCTTCACAGGAACACTGAAGCTTTCTTT. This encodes CASSSRPLHRNTEAFF.